The entry below gives a single T cell receptor beta chain sequence along with its context. The length of the CDR3 is 13 residues. Per the germline V gene, CDR1 is LGHNA and CDR2 is YSLEER. V lost 0 bases and J 7 bases, leaving 10 bases between the germline ends. RNA in amounts of roughly 0.5 to 1 ug was reverse transcribed with random hexamers. One entry per CDR3 protein, called by TCRdb with MiXCR from the immunoSEQ multiplex PCR reads. Seen here are about 80,000 distinct CDR3 sequences, 90% to 95% observed once, and the top ten hold about 0.94%. This sample was included in a study of CD8 T cells in Susac syndrome.

This clonotype was obtained from a human donor with Susac syndrome. The genes are TRBV4-3 and TRBJ2-7; D gene uncertain. Sequenced input: CD8+ T cells from PBMCs. CDR3 residues: CASSQDREVEQYF. CDR3 bases: TGCGCCAGCAGCCAAGACCGTGAGGTGGAGCAGTACTTC.